Reported below is one T cell receptor (beta chain). Unique molecular identifiers were incorporated when the TCRbeta library was constructed. One entry per CDR3 protein, called by TCRdb with MiXCR from the PCR reads. Of a few hundred thousand distinct CDR3 sequences listed, approximately 13% are singletons. These data are taken from a study of T-cell reconstitution after alpha-beta-depleted transplantation in children. CDR3 length equals 14 residues. Germline V lookup: CDR1 SGHTA, CDR2 FQGNSA. Deletions cut 5 bases from V and 4 bases from J, with 14 bases between. This TCR was sampled from a human donor who donated a stem cell graft to a child with combined immunodeficiency. The sample in question was PBMCs from the stem cell graft donor, obtained from the stem cell graft. The gene calls are TRBV7-2 and TRBJ2-5; no clear D gene. The CDR3 bases are TGTGCCAGCAGCCCCAGTTGGGTATCAGAGACCCAGTACTTC. This gives the protein CASSPSWVSETQYF.